This T cell receptor (beta chain) originates from a study of T-cell reconstitution after alpha-beta-depleted transplantation in children. The TCRbeta library incorporated unique molecular identifiers. TCRdb used MiXCR to reprocess the PCR reads, holding one entry per CDR3 protein. Found here are over 550,000 distinct CDR3 sequences, over 9.5% of them singletons; the top ten hold roughly 3.9%. In its sample, this clonotype was seen a few times. Germline-derived CDR1 and CDR2 are MNHEY and SVGEGT. The CDR3 consists of 15 residues. Germline trimming cut 7 bases from V and 5 bases from J; bases unmatched to any gene: 7.

The sequencing used PBMCs from the stem cell graft donor, collected from the stem cell graft. The genes are TRBV6-2 or TRBV6-3 and TRBJ2-7, with 14 nucleotides matching TRBD2. This clonotype was sampled from a human donor who donated a stem cell graft to a child with acute myeloid leukemia. The DNA of the CDR3 is TGTGCCAGCATCCCTGCGGGACTAGCGGGAGACGAGCAGTACTTC. This translates into CASIPAGLAGDEQYF.